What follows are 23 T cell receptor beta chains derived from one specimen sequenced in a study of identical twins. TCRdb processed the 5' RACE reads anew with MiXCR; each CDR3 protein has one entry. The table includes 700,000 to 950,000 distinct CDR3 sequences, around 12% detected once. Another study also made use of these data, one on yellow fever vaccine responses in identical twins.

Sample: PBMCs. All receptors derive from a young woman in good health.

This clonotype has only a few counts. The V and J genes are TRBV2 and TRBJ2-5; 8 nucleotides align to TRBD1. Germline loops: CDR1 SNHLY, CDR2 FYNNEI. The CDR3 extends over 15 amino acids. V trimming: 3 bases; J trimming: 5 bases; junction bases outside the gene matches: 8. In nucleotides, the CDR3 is TGTGCCAGCAGTGAGATCCAGGGGGCCGGCGAGACCCAGTACTTC. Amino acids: CASSEIQGAGETQYF.

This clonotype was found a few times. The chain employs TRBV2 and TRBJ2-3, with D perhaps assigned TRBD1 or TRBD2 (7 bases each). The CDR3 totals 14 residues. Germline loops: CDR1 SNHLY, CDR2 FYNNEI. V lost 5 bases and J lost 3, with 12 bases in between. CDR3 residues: CASSNRGGTDTQYF. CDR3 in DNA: TGTGCCAGCAGTAACAGGGGAGGGACAGATACGCAGTATTTT.

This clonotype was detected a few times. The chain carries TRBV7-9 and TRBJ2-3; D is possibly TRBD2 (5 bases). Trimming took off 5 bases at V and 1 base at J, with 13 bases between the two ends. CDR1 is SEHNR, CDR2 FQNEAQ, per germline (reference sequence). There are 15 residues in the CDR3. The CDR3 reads CASSPQWRGTDTQYF. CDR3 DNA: TGTGCCAGCAGCCCCCAATGGCGGGGCACAGATACGCAGTATTTT. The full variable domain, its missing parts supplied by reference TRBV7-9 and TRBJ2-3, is DTGVSQNPRHKITKRGQNVTFRCDPISEHNRLYWYRQTLGQGPEFLTYFQNEAQLEKSRLLSDRFSAERPKGSFSTLEIQRTEQGDSAMYLCASSPQWRGTDTQYFGPGTRLTVL.

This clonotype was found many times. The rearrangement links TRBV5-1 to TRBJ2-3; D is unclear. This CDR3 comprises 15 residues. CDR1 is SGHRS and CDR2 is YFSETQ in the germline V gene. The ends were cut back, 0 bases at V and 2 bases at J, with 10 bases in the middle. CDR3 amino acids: CASSLGASYTDTQYF. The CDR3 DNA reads TGCGCCAGCAGCTTGGGAGCGTCCTACACAGATACGCAGTATTTT.

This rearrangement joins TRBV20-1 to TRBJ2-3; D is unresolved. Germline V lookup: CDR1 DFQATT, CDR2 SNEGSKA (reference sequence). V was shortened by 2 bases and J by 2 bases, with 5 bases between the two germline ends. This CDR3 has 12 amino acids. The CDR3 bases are TGCAGTGCTAGACAGCCCACAGATACGCAGTATTTT. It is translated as CSARQPTDTQYF.

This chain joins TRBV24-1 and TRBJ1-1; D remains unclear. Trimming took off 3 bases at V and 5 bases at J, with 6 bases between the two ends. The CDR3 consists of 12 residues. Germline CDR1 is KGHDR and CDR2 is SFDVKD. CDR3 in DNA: TGTGCCACCAGTGATAAGGGAACTGAAGCTTTCTTT. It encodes CATSDKGTEAFF.

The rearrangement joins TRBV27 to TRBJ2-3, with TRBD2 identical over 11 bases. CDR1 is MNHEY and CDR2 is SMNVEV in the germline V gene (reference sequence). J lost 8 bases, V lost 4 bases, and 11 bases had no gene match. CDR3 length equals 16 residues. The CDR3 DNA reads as TGTGCCAGCAGTTCCGCCGGGACTAGCGGTATGGGTACGCAGTATTTT. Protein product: CASSSAGTSGMGTQYF.

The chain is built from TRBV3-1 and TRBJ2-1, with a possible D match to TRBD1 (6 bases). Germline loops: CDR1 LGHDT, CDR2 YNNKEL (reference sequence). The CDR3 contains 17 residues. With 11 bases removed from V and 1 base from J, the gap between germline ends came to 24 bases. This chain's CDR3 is CASTPRLLGASYNEQFF. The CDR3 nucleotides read TGTGCCTCCACCCCACGGTTACTGGGGGCATCCTACAATGAGCAGTTCTTC.

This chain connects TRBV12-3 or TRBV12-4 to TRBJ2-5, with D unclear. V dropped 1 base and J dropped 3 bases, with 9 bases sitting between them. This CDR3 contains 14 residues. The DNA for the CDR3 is TGTGCCAGCAGTTTAGGGCATCTTAAAGAGACCCAGTACTTC. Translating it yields CASSLGHLKETQYF.

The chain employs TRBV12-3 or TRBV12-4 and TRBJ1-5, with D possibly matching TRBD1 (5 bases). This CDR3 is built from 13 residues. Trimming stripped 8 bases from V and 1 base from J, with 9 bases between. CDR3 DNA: TGTGCCAGCTTGGGACGGAGCAATCAGCCCCAGCATTTT. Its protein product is CASLGRSNQPQHF.

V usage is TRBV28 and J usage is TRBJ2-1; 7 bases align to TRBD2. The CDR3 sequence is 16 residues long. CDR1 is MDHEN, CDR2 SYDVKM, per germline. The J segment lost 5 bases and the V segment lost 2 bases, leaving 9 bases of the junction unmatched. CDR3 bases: TGTGCCAGCAGTTTAGATGGGGGGGAGGCTAACAATGAGCAGTTCTTC. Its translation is CASSLDGGEANNEQFF.

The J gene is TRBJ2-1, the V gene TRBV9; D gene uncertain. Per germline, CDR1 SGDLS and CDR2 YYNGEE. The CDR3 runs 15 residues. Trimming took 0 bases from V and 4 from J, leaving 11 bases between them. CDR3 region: CASSVGPTTYNEQFF. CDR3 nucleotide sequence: TGTGCCAGCAGCGTAGGGCCTACAACTTACAATGAGCAGTTCTTC.

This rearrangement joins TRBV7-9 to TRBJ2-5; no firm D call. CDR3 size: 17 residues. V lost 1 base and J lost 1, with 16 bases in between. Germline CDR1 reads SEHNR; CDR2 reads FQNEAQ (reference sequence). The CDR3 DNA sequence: TGTGCCAGCAGCTTAGAGAGGACGCAACCGGGCCAAGAGACCCAGTACTTC. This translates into CASSLERTQPGQETQYF. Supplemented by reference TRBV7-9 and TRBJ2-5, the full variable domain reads DTGVSQNPRHKITKRGQNVTFRCDPISEHNRLYWYRQTLGQGPEFLTYFQNEAQLEKSRLLSDRFSAERPKGSFSTLEIQRTEQGDSAMYLCASSLERTQPGQETQYFGPGTRLLVL.

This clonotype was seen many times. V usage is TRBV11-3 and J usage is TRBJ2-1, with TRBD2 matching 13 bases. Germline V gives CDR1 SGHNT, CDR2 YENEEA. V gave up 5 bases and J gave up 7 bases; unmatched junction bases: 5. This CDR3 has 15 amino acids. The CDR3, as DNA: TGTGCCAGCAGCCCCGGGACTAGCGGGGTTAATGAGCAGTTCTTC. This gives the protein CASSPGTSGVNEQFF.

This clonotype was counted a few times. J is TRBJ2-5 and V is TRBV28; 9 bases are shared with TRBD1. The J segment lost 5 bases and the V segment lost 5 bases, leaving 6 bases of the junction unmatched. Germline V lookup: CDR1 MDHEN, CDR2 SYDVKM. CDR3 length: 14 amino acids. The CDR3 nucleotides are TGTGCCAGCAGTAAACAGGGGGCTTGGGAGACCCAGTACTTC. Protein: CASSKQGAWETQYF.

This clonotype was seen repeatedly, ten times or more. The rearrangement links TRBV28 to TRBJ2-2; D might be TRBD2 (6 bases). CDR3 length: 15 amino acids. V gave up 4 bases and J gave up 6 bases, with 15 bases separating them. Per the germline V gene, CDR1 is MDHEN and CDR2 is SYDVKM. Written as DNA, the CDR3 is TGTGCCAGCAGTTATGCCTCACTAGCTCCCGGGGAGCTGTTTTTT. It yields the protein CASSYASLAPGELFF.

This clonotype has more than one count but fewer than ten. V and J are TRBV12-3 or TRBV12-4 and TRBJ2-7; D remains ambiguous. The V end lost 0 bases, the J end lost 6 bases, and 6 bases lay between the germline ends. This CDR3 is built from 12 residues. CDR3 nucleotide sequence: TGTGCCAGCAGTTTAGCGCTGATCGAGCAGTACTTC. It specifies CASSLALIEQYF.

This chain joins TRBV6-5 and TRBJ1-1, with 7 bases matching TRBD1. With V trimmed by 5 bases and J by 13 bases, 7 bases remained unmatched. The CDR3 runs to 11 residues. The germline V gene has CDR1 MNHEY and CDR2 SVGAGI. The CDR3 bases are TGTGCCAGCAGTCCAGGACAGGAGCATTTCTTT. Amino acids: CASSPGQEHFF.

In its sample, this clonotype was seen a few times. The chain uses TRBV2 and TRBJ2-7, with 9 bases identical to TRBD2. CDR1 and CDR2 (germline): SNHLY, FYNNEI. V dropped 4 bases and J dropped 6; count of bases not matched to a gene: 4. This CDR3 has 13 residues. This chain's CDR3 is CASSAGLASEQYF. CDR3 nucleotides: TGTGCCAGCAGTGCGGGACTAGCAAGCGAGCAGTACTTC.

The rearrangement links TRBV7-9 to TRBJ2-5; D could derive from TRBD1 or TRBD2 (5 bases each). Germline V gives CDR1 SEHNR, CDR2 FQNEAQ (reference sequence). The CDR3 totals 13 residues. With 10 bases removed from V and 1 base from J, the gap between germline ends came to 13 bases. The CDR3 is CATLRDAQETQYF. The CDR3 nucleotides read TGTGCCACCCTCCGGGACGCCCAAGAGACCCAGTACTTC.

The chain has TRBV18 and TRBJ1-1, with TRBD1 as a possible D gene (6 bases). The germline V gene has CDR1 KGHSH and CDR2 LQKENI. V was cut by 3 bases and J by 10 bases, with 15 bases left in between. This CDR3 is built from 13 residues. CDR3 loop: CASSPPGHLVAFF. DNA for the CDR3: TGTGCCAGCTCACCGCCGGGACATTTGGTAGCTTTCTTT.

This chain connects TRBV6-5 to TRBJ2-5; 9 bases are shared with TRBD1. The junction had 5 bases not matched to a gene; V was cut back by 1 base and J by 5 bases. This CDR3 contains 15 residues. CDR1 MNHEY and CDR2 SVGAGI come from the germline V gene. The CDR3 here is CASSYLTGGRETQYF. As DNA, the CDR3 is TGTGCCAGCAGTTACTTAACAGGGGGCCGGGAGACCCAGTACTTC.

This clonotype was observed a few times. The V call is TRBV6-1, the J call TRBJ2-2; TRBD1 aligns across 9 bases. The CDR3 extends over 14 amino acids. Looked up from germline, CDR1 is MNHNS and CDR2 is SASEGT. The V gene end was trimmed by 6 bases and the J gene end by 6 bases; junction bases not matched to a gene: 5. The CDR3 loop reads CASRGGQGSGELFF. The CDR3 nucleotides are TGTGCCAGCAGGGGGGGACAGGGCTCCGGGGAGCTGTTTTTT.